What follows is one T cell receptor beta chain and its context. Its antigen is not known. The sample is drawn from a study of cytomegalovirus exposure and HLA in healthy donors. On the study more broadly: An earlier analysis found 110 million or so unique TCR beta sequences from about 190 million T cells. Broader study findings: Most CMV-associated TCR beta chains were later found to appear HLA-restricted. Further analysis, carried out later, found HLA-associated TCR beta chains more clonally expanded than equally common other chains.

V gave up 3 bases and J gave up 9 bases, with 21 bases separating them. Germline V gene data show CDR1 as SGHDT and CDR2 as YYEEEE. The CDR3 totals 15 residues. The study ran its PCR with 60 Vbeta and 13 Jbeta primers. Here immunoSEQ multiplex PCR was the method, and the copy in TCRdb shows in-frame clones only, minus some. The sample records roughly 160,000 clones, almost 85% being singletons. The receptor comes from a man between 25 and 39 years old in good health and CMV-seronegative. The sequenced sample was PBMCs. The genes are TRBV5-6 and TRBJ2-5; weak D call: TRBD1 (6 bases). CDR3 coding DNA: TGTGCCAGCAGCTCCCCAATGATCGACAGGCCGGCCCAGTACTTC. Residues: CASSSPMIDRPAQYF.